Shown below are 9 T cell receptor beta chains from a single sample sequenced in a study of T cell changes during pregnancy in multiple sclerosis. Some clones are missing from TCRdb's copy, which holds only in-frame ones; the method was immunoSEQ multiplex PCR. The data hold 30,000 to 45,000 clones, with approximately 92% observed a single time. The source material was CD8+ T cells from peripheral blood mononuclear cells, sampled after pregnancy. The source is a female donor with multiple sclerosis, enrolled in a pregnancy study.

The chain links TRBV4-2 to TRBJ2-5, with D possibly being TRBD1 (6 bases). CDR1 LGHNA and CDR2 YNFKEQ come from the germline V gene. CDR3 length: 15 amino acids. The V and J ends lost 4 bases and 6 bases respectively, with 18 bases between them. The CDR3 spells CASSLLPGRGKTQYF. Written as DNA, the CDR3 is TGTGCCAGCAGCCTCCTCCCAGGCAGGGGCAAGACCCAGTACTTC.

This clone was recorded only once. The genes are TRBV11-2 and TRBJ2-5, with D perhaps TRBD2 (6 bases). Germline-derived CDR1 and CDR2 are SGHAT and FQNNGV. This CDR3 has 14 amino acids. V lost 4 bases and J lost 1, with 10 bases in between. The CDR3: CASSSWTTQETQYF. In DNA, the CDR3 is TGTGCCAGCAGCTCCTGGACTACCCAAGAGACCCAGTACTTC.

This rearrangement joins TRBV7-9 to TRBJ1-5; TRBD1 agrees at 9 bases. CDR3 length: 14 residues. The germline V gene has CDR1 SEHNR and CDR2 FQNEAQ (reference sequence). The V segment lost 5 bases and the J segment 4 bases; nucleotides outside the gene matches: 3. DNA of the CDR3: TGTGCCAGCAGCCGGACAGGGGAGAATCAGCCCCAGCATTTT. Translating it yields CASSRTGENQPQHF.

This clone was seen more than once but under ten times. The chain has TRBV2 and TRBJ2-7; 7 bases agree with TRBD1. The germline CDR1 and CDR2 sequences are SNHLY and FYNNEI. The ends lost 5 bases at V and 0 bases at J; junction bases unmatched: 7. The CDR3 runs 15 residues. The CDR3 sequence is CASSRTGSSSYEQYF. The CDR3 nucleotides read TGTGCCAGCAGTAGGACAGGATCGAGCTCCTACGAGCAGTACTTC.

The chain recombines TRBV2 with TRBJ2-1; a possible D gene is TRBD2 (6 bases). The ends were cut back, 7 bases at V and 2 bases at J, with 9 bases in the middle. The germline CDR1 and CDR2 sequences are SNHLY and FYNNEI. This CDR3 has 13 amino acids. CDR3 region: CASTGETYNEQFF. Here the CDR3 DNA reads TGTGCCAGCACGGGGGAGACCTACAATGAGCAGTTCTTC.

The CDR3 DNA reads TGTGCCAGCAGTCCGACAGGGGGCGCAGGGTACGAGCAGTACTTC. This translates into CASSPTGGAGYEQYF. The V gene is TRBV6-1, the J gene TRBJ2-7, with TRBD1 matching over 10 bases. Losses at the gene ends were 5 bases for V and 4 bases for J; bases not matched to a gene: 8. Germline-derived CDR1 and CDR2 are MNHNS and SASEGT. The CDR3 is made up of 15 amino acids.

CDR3 sequence: CASSAGQGVSTEAFF. CDR3 in DNA: TGTGCCAGCAGCGCGGGACAGGGGGTCAGCACTGAAGCTTTCTTT. The chain couples TRBV5-6 to TRBJ1-1; 11 bases agree with TRBD1. Per germline, CDR1 SGHDT and CDR2 YYEEEE. The CDR3 sequence is 15 residues long. Unmatched junction bases numbered 6, after V lost 4 bases and J lost 4 bases.

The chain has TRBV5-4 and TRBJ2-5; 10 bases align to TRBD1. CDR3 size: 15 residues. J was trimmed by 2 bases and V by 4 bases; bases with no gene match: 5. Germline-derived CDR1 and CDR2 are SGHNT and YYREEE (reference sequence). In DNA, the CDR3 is TGTGCCAGCAGCCCGGAGGGACAGGGGCAAGAGACCCAGTACTTC. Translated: CASSPEGQGQETQYF.

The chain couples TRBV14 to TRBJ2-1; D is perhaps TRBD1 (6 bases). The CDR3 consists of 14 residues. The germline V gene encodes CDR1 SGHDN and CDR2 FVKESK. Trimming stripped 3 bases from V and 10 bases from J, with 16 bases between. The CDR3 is CASSQDFDRPEQFF. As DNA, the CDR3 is TGTGCCAGCAGCCAGGACTTTGACAGGCCGGAGCAGTTCTTC. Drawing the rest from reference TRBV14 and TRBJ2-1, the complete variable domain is EAGVTQFPSHSVIEKGQTVTLRCDPISGHDNLYWYRRVMGKEIKFLLHFVKESKQDESGMPNNRFLAERTGGTYSTLKVQPAELEDSGVYFCASSQDFDRPEQFFGPGTRLTVL.